This TCR beta chain was found in a study of T cell therapy after organ transplantation. Study background: Expansion used a peptide pool of 30 HLA class I and II CMV epitopes. A median of 1.92 x 10^8 CMV-specific T cells was infused in 2 to 6 doses.

Sample time point: 20-29 weeks after completion of therapy. Profiled with immunoSEQ multiplex PCR; TCRdb holds only in-frame clones, not every one. This sample has fewer than 25,000 clones; 84% occur once, and the top ten carry around 36%. Notes on this clone: Antigen specificity is unknown.

General study findings and limits: Concurrent antirejection and antiviral drugs remain unassessed confounders.

V was shortened by 5 bases and J by 8 bases, with 10 bases between the two germline ends. Germline V gives CDR1 SGHVS, CDR2 FQNEAQ. The CDR3 totals 12 residues. The input for sequencing was CD8+ T cells from blood, taken after autologous CMV-specific T cell therapy. The rearrangement joins TRBV7-8 to TRBJ2-1, with D possibly being TRBD1 or TRBD2 (5 bases each). This sequence was found in a human patient who had received a solid organ transplant and had CMV disease. The graft donor may account for some of the T cells. CDR3 sequence reads: CASSHEGYEQFF. DNA of the CDR3: TGTGCCAGCAGCCACGAGGGGTATGAGCAGTTCTTC.